The 23 T cell receptor beta chains presented below share a single source sample, sequenced in a study of T cells after yellow fever vaccination. TCRdb re-called the 5' RACE reads through MiXCR, storing one row per CDR3 protein. The data show some 200,000 distinct CDR3 sequences, with roughly 3% seen just once and around 3.2% held by the top ten. Sequencing was performed on CD4+ T cells sorted from PBMCs, taken 10 days after the yellow fever booster vaccination. The receptors shown here come from a man younger than 35 who received the YFV17D yellow fever vaccine.

The CDR3 here is CASSFGRDEQYV. The DNA of the CDR3 is TGTGCCAGCAGCTTTGGTAGGGACGAGCAGTACGTC. This chain links TRBV11-2 with TRBJ2-7; D unclear. Germline-derived CDR1 and CDR2 are SGHAT and FQNNGV. The CDR3 sequence is 12 residues long. V lost 3 bases and J lost 5, with 8 bases in between.

The table lists this clonotype with many counts. This rearrangement joins TRBV6-6 to TRBJ1-1; 10 positions agree with TRBD1. This CDR3 comprises 15 residues. Per germline, CDR1 MNHNY and CDR2 SVGAGI (reference sequence). V was clipped by 5 bases and J by 5 bases; unmatched bases: 8. The CDR3 DNA sequence: TGTGCCAGCAGTAAGACGACAGGGGGCCGTACTGAAGCTTTCTTT. It codes for CASSKTTGGRTEAFF.

In this sample, this clonotype turned up many times. V and J are TRBV12-3 or TRBV12-4 and TRBJ2-7; TRBD2 agrees at 10 bases. Trimming at V came to 2 bases and at J to 3 bases, leaving 4 bases not matched to a gene. This CDR3 contains 15 residues. CDR3 nucleotides: TGTGCCAGCAGTTTATCTAGCGGGGGCGTCTACGAGCAGTACTTC. It is translated as CASSLSSGGVYEQYF.

This clonotype was picked up many times. The rearrangement uses TRBV7-2 and TRBJ2-3, with TRBD2 identical over 8 bases. Germline V gene lookup returns CDR1 SGHTA and CDR2 FQGNSA. The J segment lost 8 bases and the V segment lost 5 bases, leaving 12 bases of the junction unmatched. The length of the CDR3 is 15 residues. CDR3 coding DNA: TGTGCCAGCAGCCCGCAGGGACCCCGGGGGGGTACGCAGTATTTT. Its translation: CASSPQGPRGGTQYF.

This clonotype was counted ten times or more. The V and J genes are TRBV30 and TRBJ1-6; D is undetermined. The CDR3 consists of 13 residues. The germline CDR1 and CDR2 sequences are GTSNPN and SVGIG (reference sequence). V was cut by 4 bases and J by 4 bases, with 8 bases left in between. CDR3 nucleotide sequence: TGTGCCTGGACACCCCTGTATAATTCACCCCTCCACTTT. Translating gives CAWTPLYNSPLHF.

This clonotype was seen only a few times. The rearrangement links TRBV27 to TRBJ1-5; no firm D call. Germline lookup yields CDR1 MNHEY and CDR2 SMNVEV (reference sequence). The CDR3 has 13 amino acids. V lost 3 bases to trimming and J lost 4 bases, with 7 bases between them. The CDR3 region has the DNA TGTGCCAGCAGTTTGCAGAGAAATCAGCCCCAGCATTTT. It translates to CASSLQRNQPQHF.

This clonotype was observed many times. The V gene is TRBV3-1, the J gene TRBJ1-5; D gene unclear. This CDR3 has 12 amino acids. Deletions cut 1 base from V and 6 bases from J, with 4 bases between. Germline CDR1 is LGHDT and CDR2 is YNNKEL (reference sequence). The CDR3 region is CASSQVGQPQHF. DNA of the CDR3: TGTGCCAGCAGCCAAGTTGGTCAGCCCCAGCATTTT.

This clonotype has more than one count but fewer than ten. The chain recombines TRBV19 with TRBJ2-5, with D uncertain. CDR3 length: 13 residues. The V end lost 3 bases, the J end lost 2 bases, and 7 bases lay between the germline ends. From germline, CDR1 is LNHDA and CDR2 SQIVND (reference sequence). CDR3 nucleotides: TGTGCCAGTAGTATTCGGCAGCAAGAGACCCAGTACTTC. Translating it yields CASSIRQQETQYF.

This clonotype was counted between two and nine times. The rearrangement uses TRBV20-1 and TRBJ2-2; D remains unclear. Between the trimmed V and J ends, which lost 5 bases and 1 base, there was a span of 11 bases. This CDR3 is built from 14 residues. Germline values: CDR1 DFQATT, CDR2 SNEGSKA (reference sequence). The CDR3 DNA reads as TGCAGTGCTGCCGGGCAGTTGAACACCGGGGAGCTGTTTTTT. Protein: CSAAGQLNTGELFF.

The gene calls are TRBV6-5 and TRBJ2-3; D call uncertain. Germline assignment: CDR1 MNHEY and CDR2 SVGAGI. V was clipped by 6 bases and J by 1 base, with 11 bases between them. This CDR3 spans 14 amino acids. The CDR3 DNA reads as TGTGCCAGCAGCCAATCTCCTTGCACAGATACGCAGTATTTT. Its protein is CASSQSPCTDTQYF.

The CDR3 DNA sequence: TGTGCCAGCAGGAGGACTAGCGGGTGGGAGACCCAGTACTTC. It translates to CASRRTSGWETQYF. V gene TRBV12-3 or TRBV12-4 combines with J gene TRBJ2-5, with 11 bases fitting TRBD2. After removal of 6 bases from V and 5 bases from J, the junction contained 5 bases not matched to a gene. This CDR3 has 14 amino acids.

Many counts were recorded for this clonotype. The chain has TRBV7-9 and TRBJ2-7; D is undetermined. The CDR3 has 13 amino acids. Looked up from germline, CDR1 is SEHNR and CDR2 is FQNEAQ (reference sequence). Trimming pared 1 base from V and 4 bases from J, leaving 8 bases between. The CDR3 protein is CASSLGPEYEQYF. CDR3 sequence (DNA): TGTGCCAGCAGCTTAGGCCCTGAATACGAGCAGTACTTC.

This clonotype was counted ten times or more. The chain uses TRBV20-1 and TRBJ2-3, with D perhaps matching TRBD2 (6 bases). Germline V gene sequence: CDR1 DFQATT, CDR2 SNEGSKA (reference sequence). CDR3 size: 13 residues. V lost 8 bases and J 1 base, leaving 13 bases between the germline ends. CDR3 DNA: TGCAGTTTGGGTGGCGGGGGCACAGATACGCAGTATTTT. Protein product: CSLGGGGTDTQYF.

This clonotype has at least ten counts. The rearrangement uses TRBV19 and TRBJ1-6, with D unclear. The CDR3 consists of 12 residues. Trimming removed 10 bases at V and 6 bases at J, with 10 bases between. Per germline, CDR1 LNHDA and CDR2 SQIVND (reference sequence). CDR3: CANSRSNSPLHF. CDR3 nucleotides: TGTGCCAACTCCAGGAGTAATTCACCCCTCCACTTT. Full variable domain (missing parts from reference TRBV19 and TRBJ1-6): DGGITQSPKYLFRKEGQNVTLSCEQNLNHDAMYWYRQDPGQGLRLIYYSQIVNDFQKGDIAEGYSVSREKKESFPLTVTSAQKNPTAFYLCANSRSNSPLHFGNGTRLTVT.

This clonotype was seen repeatedly, ten times or more. This chain joins TRBV6-5 and TRBJ1-4; weak D call: TRBD1 (6 bases). The V gene's germline CDR1 is MNHEY and CDR2 SVGAGI. V was cut by 0 bases and J by 7 bases, with 12 bases left in between. This CDR3 region has 15 residues. The CDR3 region is CASSYSGGTSEKLFF. CDR3 in DNA: TGTGCCAGCAGTTACTCGGGCGGGACAAGTGAAAAACTGTTTTTT.

This clonotype turned up a few times. The V gene is TRBV15, the J gene TRBJ1-2; 7 positions match TRBD1. The CDR3 consists of 15 residues. The germline V gene encodes CDR1 LNHNV and CDR2 YYDKDF (reference sequence). After removal of 0 bases from V and 4 bases from J, the junction contained 5 bases not matched to a gene. As DNA, the CDR3 is TGTGCCACCAGCAGAGATCACGGGACAGCCTATGGCTACACCTTC. Protein: CATSRDHGTAYGYTF.

This clonotype has more than one count but fewer than ten. The chain is built from TRBV5-1 and TRBJ1-6; TRBD1 might be the D (6 bases). This CDR3 has 19 amino acids. Trimming stripped 0 bases from V and 1 base from J, with 17 bases between. Germline V CDR1 and CDR2: SGHRS, YFSETQ. DNA for the CDR3: TGCGCCAGCAGCTTGGTAGCGTCGGGGGCGCGGTCCTATAATTCACCCCTCCACTTT. Its protein is CASSLVASGARSYNSPLHF.

The table lists this clonotype with many counts. V is TRBV12-3 or TRBV12-4 and J is TRBJ2-1, with TRBD2 identical over 11 bases. V was clipped by 2 bases and J by 9 bases; unmatched bases: 0. The CDR3 has 13 amino acids. CDR3 sequence reads: CASSLLAGGEQFF. In nucleotides, the CDR3 is TGTGCCAGCAGTTTACTAGCGGGGGGTGAGCAGTTCTTC.

The J gene is TRBJ2-3, the V gene TRBV5-6; D gene ambiguous. Between the trimmed V and J ends, which lost 3 bases and 4 bases, there was a span of 15 bases. CDR1 and CDR2 from the germline V gene are SGHDT and YYEEEE. The CDR3 runs 15 residues. The DNA for the CDR3 is TGTGCCAGCAGCTCTCCCTCGCGGCAGGCAGATACGCAGTATTTT. Translated, it gives CASSSPSRQADTQYF.

Many counts were recorded for this clonotype. V and J are TRBV7-2 and TRBJ1-6, with 9 bases matching TRBD1. The J segment lost 6 bases and the V segment lost 4 bases, leaving 1 base of the junction unmatched. This CDR3 is 14 amino acids long. CDR1 is SGHTA and CDR2 is FQGNSA in the germline V gene. CDR3 sequence reads: CASSWGQGNSPLHF. In DNA, the CDR3 is TGTGCCAGCAGCTGGGGACAGGGTAATTCACCCCTCCACTTT.

This clonotype was seen many times. The chain has TRBV10-3 and TRBJ2-5, with D possibly TRBD1 on 5 matching bases. The V gene lost 3 bases and the J gene lost 3 bases, with 8 bases spanning the gap. The CDR3 totals 13 residues. Germline loops: CDR1 ENHRY, CDR2 SYGVKD. This CDR3 reads CAISDSGKETQYF. CDR3 nucleotide sequence: TGTGCCATCAGTGACTCAGGGAAAGAGACCCAGTACTTC.

The V and J genes are TRBV5-1 and TRBJ1-1; no clear D gene. Germline CDR1 reads SGHRS; CDR2 reads YFSETQ. Trimming cost V 1 base and J 1 base, with 8 bases left between them. This CDR3 is built from 14 residues. The CDR3 nucleotides read TGCGCCAGCAGCTTGACAGCGGGGAACACTGAAGCTTTCTTT. It codes for CASSLTAGNTEAFF.

This clonotype was seen many times. V gene TRBV4-1 combines with J gene TRBJ1-2; 7 bases line up with TRBD1. This CDR3 region has 14 residues. Per germline, CDR1 MGHRA and CDR2 YSYEKL. V lost 3 bases to trimming and J lost 5 bases; unmatched junction nucleotides: 6. In DNA, the CDR3 is TGCGCCAGCAGCCAGCCCGGGACAGTTTATGGCTACACCTTC. Residues: CASSQPGTVYGYTF.